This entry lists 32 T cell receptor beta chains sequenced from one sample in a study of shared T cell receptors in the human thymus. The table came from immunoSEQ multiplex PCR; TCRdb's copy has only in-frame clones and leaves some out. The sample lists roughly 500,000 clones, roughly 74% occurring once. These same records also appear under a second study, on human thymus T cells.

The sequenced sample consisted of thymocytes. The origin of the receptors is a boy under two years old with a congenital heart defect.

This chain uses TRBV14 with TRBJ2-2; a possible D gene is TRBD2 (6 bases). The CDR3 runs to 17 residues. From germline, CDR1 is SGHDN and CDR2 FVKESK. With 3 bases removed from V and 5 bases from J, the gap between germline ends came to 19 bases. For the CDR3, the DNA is TGTGCCAGCAGCCAGCCCCCCCGGCGGGGTCGGACCGGGGAGCTGTTTTTT. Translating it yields CASSQPPRRGRTGELFF.

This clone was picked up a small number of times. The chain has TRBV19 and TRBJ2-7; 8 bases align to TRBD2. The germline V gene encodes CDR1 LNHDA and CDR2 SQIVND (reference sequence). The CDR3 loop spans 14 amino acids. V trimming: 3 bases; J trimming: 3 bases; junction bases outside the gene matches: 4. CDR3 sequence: CASSMPGGVYEQYF. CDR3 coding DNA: TGTGCCAGTAGTATGCCGGGGGGGGTCTACGAGCAGTACTTC.

The CDR3: CASSLGQVYEQYF. The CDR3 DNA sequence: TGTGCCAGCAGCTTAGGGCAAGTATACGAGCAGTACTTC. The J gene is TRBJ2-7, the V gene TRBV7-9, with D uncertain. V gave up 1 base and J gave up 4 bases, with 8 bases separating them. The CDR3 sequence is 13 residues long. Germline CDR1 is SEHNR and CDR2 is FQNEAQ (reference sequence).

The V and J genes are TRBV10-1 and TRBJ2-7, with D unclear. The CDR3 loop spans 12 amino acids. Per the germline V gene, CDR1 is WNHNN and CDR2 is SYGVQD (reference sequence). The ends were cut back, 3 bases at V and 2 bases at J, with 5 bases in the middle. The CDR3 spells CASSDRTYEQYF. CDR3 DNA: TGCGCCAGCAGTGACAGAACCTACGAGCAGTACTTC.

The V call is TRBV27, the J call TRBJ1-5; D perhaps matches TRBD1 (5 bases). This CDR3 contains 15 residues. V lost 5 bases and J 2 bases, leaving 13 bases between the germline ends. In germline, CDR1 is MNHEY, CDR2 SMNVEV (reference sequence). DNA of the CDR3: TGTGCCAGCAGTGCTACGCGGGACGGCAATCAGCCCCAGCATTTT. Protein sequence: CASSATRDGNQPQHF.

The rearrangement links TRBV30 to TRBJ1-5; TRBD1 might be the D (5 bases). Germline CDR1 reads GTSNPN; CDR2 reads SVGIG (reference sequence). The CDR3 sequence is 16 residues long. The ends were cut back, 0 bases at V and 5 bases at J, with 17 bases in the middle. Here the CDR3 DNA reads TGTGCCTGGAGTGTAAGGTTTACAGGTCTTTATCAGCCCCAGCATTTT. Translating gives CAWSVRFTGLYQPQHF.

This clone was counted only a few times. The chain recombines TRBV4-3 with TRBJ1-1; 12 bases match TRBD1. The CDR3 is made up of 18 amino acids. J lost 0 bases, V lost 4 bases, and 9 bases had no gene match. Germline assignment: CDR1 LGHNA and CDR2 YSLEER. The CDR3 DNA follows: TGCGCCAGCAGCCTAGAGTTGGGACAGGGGGCGATGAACACTGAAGCTTTCTTT. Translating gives CASSLELGQGAMNTEAFF.

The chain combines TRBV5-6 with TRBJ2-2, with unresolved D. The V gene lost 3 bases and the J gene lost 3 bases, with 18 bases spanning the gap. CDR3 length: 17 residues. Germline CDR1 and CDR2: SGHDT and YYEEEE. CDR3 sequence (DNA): TGTGCCAGCAGCTCGAGAACGTCGGGTCGGGACACCGGGGAGCTGTTTTTT. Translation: CASSSRTSGRDTGELFF.

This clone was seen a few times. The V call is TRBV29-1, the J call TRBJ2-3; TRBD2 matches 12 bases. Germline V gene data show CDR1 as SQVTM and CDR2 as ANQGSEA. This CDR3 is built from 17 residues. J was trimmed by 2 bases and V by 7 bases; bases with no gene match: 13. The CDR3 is CSGALAGGIGTTDTQYF. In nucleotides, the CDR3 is TGCAGCGGGGCACTAGCGGGAGGAATTGGGACCACAGATACGCAGTATTTT.

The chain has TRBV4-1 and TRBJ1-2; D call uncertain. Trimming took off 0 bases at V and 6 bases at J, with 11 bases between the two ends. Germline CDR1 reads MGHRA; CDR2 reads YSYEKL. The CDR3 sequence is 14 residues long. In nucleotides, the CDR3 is TGCGCCAGCAGCCAAGATTTAACGTTAGATGGCTACACCTTC. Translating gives CASSQDLTLDGYTF.

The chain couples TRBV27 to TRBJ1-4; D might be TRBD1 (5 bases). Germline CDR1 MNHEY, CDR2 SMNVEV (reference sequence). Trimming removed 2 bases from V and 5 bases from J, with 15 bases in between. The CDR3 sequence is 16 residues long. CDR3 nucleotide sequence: TGTGCCAGCAGTTTAGGATTTGGGGCCCTAAATGAAAAACTGTTTTTT. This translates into CASSLGFGALNEKLFF.

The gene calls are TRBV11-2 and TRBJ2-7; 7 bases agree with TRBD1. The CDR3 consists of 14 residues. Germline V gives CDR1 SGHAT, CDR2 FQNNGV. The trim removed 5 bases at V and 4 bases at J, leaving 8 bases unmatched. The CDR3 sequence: CASSRTGVGYEQYF. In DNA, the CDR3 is TGTGCCAGCAGCCGAACAGGGGTCGGGTACGAGCAGTACTTC. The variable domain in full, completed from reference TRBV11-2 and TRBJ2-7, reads EAGVAQSPRYKIIEKRQSVAFWCNPISGHATLYWYQQILGQGPKLLIQFQNNGVVDDSQLPKDRFSAERLKGVDSTLKIQPAKLEDSAVYLCASSRTGVGYEQYFGPGTRLTVT.

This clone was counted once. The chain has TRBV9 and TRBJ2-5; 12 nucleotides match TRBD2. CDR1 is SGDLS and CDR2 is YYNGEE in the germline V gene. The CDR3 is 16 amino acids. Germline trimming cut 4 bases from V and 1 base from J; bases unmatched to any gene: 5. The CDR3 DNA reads TGTGCCAGCAGCACGGGACTAGCGGGCCTCCAAGAGACCCAGTACTTC. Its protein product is CASSTGLAGLQETQYF.

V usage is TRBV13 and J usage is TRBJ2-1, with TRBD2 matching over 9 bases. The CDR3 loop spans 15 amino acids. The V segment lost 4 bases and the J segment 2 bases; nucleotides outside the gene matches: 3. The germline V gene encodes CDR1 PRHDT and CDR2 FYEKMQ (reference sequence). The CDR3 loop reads CASSCLAGPYNEQFF. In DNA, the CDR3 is TGTGCCAGCAGCTGTCTAGCGGGACCCTACAATGAGCAGTTCTTC.

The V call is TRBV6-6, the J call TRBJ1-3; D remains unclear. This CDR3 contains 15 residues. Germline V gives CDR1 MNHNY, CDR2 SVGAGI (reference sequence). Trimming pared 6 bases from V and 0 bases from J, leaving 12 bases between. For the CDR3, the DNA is TGTGCCAGCAGCCCCCGCGGGCTCTCTGGAAACACCATATATTTT. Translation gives CASSPRGLSGNTIYF.

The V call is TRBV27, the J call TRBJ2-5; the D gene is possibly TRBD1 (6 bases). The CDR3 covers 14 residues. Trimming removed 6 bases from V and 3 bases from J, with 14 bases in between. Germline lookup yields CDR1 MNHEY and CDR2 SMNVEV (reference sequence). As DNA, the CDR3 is TGTGCCAGCAGGACTGGATGGACAGAAGAGACCCAGTACTTC. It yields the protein CASRTGWTEETQYF.

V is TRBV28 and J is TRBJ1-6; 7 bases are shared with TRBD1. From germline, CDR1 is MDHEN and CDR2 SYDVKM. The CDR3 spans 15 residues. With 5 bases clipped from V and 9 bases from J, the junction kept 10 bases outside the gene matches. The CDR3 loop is CASSPRDRRSSPLHF. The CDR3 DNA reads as TGTGCCAGCAGTCCCCGGGACAGAAGGAGTTCACCCCTCCACTTT.

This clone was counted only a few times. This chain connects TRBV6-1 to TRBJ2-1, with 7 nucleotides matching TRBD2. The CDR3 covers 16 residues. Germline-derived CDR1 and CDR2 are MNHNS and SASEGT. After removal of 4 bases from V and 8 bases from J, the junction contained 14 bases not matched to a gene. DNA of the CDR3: TGTGCCAGCAGTGTCTGGGGGAGGGTTCCTACCCATGAGCAGTTCTTC. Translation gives CASSVWGRVPTHEQFF.

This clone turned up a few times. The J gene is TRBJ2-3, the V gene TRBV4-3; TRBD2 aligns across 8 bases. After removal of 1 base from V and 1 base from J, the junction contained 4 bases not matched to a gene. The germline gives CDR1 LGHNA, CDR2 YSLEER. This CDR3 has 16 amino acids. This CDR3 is CASSQGSGSGTDTQYF. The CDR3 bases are TGCGCCAGCAGCCAAGGGAGCGGGAGCGGCACAGATACGCAGTATTTT.

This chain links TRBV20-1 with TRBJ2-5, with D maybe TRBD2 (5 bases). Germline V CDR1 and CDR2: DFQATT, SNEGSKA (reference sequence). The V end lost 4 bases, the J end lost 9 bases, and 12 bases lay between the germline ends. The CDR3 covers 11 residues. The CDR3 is CSATMGVSQYF. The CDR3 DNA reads TGCAGTGCTACCATGGGAGTTTCCCAGTACTTC.

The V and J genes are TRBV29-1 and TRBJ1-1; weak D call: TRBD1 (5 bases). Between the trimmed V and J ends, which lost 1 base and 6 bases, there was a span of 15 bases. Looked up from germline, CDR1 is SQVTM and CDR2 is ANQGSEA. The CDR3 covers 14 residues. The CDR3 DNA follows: TGCAGCGTTGAAGCCCGTGTGGGGGAGGCTGAAGCTTTCTTT. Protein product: CSVEARVGEAEAFF.

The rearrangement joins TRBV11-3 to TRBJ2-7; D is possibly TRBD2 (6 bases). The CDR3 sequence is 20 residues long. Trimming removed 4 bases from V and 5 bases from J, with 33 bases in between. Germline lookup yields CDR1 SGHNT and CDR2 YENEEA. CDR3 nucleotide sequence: TGTGCCAGCAGCTCATTCAAGTTCCCCCTAGAAATGGCGGGATCCCACGAGCAGTACTTC. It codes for CASSSFKFPLEMAGSHEQYF.

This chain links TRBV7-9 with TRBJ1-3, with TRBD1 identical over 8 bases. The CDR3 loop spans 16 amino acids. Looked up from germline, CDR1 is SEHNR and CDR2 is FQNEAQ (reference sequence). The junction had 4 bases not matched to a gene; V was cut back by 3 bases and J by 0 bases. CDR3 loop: CASSLDRANSGNTIYF. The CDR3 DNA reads TGTGCCAGCAGCTTGGACAGGGCCAACTCTGGAAACACCATATATTTT.

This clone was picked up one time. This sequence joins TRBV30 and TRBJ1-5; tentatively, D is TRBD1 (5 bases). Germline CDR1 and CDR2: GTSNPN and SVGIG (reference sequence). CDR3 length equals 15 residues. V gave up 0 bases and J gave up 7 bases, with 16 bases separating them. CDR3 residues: CAWSVRGVRGQPQHF. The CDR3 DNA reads TGTGCCTGGAGTGTAAGAGGGGTCCGGGGGCAGCCCCAGCATTTT.

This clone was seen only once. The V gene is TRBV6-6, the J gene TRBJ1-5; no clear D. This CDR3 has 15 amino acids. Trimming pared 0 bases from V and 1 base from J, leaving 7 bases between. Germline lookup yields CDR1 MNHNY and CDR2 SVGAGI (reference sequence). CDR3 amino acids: CASSYSRASNQPQHF. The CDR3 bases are TGTGCCAGCAGTTACTCGAGGGCGAGCAATCAGCCCCAGCATTTT.

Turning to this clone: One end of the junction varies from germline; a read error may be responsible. The chain's CDR3 is CAWSPGAHTIF. CDR3 nucleotide sequence: TGTGCCTGGAGCCCGGGAGCCCACACGATCTTC. The V and J genes are TRBV30 and TRBJ2-1; TRBD2 is a possible D gene (6 bases). Per germline, CDR1 GTSNPN and CDR2 SVGIG (reference sequence). CDR3 length: 11 residues.

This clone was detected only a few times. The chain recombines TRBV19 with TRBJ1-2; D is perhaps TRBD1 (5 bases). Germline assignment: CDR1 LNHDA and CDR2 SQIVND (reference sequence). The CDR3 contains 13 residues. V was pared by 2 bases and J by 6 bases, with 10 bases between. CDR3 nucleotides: TGTGCCAGTAGTATACCTCCCAGGGATGGCTACACCTTC. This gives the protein CASSIPPRDGYTF.

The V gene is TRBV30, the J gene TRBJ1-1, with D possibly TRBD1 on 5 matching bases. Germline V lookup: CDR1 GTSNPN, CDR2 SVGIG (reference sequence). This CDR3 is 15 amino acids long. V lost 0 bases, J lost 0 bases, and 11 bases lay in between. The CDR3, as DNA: TGTGCCTGGAGTGTCCGGGAGGGGATGAACACTGAAGCTTTCTTT. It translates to CAWSVREGMNTEAFF.

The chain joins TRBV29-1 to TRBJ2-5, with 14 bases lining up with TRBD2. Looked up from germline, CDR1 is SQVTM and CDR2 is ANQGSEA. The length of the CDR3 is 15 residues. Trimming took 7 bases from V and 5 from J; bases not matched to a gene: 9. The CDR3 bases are TGCAGCGGCTTGACTAGCGGGAGGGCCGGGGAGACCCAGTACTTC. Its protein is CSGLTSGRAGETQYF. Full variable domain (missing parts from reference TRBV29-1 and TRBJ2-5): SAVISQKPSRDICQRGTSLTIQCQVDSQVTMMFWYRQQPGQSLTLIATANQGSEATYESGFVIDKFPISRPNLTFSTLTVSNMSPEDSSIYLCSGLTSGRAGETQYFGPGTRLLVL.

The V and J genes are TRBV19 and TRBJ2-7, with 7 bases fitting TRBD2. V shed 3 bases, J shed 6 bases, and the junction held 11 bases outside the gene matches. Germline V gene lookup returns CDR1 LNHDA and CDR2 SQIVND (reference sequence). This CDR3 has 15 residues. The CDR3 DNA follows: TGTGCCAGTAGTATGGGCCGGGACTACCCCCGCGAGCAGTACTTC. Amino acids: CASSMGRDYPREQYF.

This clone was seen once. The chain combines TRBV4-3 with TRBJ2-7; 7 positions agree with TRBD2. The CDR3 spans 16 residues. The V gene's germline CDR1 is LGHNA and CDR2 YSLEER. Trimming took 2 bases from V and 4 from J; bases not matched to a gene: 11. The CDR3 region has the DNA TGCGCCAGCAGCCAACAAAGCGGGAACAACGGGTACGAGCAGTACTTC. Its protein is CASSQQSGNNGYEQYF.

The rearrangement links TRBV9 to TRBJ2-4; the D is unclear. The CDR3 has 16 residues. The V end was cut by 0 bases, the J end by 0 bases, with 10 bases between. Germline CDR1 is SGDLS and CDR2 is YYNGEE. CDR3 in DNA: TGTGCCAGCAGCGTAGGGCAGACTCTAGCCAAAAACATTCAGTACTTC. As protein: CASSVGQTLAKNIQYF.